This is a list of T cell receptor beta chains from one sample in a study of cytomegalovirus exposure and HLA in healthy donors. TCRdb's copy holds only in-frame clones and misses some; the assay was immunoSEQ multiplex PCR. The sample records about 130,000 clones, about two thirds being singletons. Sequenced sample: PBMCs. Source of these receptors: a human donor in good health. CDR3s include the opening cysteine and the closing phenylalanine or tryptophan. D genes are given only for firm matches. Where a row states a size, it is once, few, many or the class of an expanded clone; other rows omit it.

d_call	cdr3_length	v_call	j_call	clone_size	cdr3_aa	cdr3_nt
.	15	TRBV2	TRBJ2-2	.	CASSAEGVGTGELFF	TGTGCCAGCAGTGCTGAGGGAGTAGGCACCGGGGAGCTGTTTTTT
TRBD2	15	TRBV7-8	TRBJ2-3	once	CASSLSRGGVDTQYF	TGTGCCAGCAGCTTAAGTCGGGGAGGGGTAGATACGCAGTATTTT
TRBD2	16	TRBV11-3	TRBJ2-3	.	CASSLGLAMTPDTQYF	TGTGCCAGCAGCTTGGGACTAGCGATGACCCCAGATACGCAGTATTTT
TRBD1	14	TRBV27	TRBJ2-7	once	CASSFGDRGYEQYF	TGTGCCAGCAGTTTCGGCGACAGGGGATACGAGCAGTACTTC
TRBD2	17	TRBV7-6	TRBJ2-3	once	CASSSRTSGARTDTQYF	TGTGCCAGCAGCTCACGGACTAGCGGGGCTCGCACAGATACGCAGTATTTT
.	17	TRBV19	TRBJ1-1	.	CASSTPPRGGMNTEAFF	TGTGCCAGTAGTACCCCTCCCCGGGGGGGAATGAACACTGAAGCTTTCTTT
.	14	TRBV19	TRBJ2-3	.	CASSIGQASDTQYF	TGTGCCAGTAGTATAGGACAGGCCTCAGATACGCAGTATTTT
.	11	TRBV10-3	TRBJ1-3	.	CATRDRNTIYF	TGTGCCACCCGGGACAGAAACACCATATATTTT
TRBD1	17	TRBV7-9	TRBJ2-7	.	CASSLTVKGQGRDEQYF	TGTGCCAGCAGCTTAACGGTGAAAGGACAGGGGCGGGACGAGCAGTACTTC
TRBD2	18	TRBV23-1	TRBJ2-1	.	CASSHPGRAESSYNEQFF	TGCGCCAGCAGCCACCCCGGGAGGGCGGAGAGCTCCTACAATGAGCAGTTCTTC
TRBD1	15	TRBV7-9	TRBJ2-7	once	CSSSFFGQGADEQYF	TGTTCCAGCAGCTTTTTCGGACAGGGGGCAGACGAGCAGTACTTC
.	13	TRBV7-8	TRBJ1-2	few	CASSLLESFGYTF	TGTGCCAGCAGCTTACTCGAGAGTTTCGGCTACACCTTC
.	15	TRBV11-2	TRBJ2-1	.	CASSLEDRSYNEQFF	TGTGCCAGCAGCTTAGAAGACAGGAGCTACAATGAGCAGTTCTTC
.	15	TRBV19	TRBJ1-5	.	CASSISGGKGQPQHF	TGTGCCAGTAGTATCTCCGGGGGTAAGGGTCAGCCCCAGCATTTT
.	11	TRBV30	TRBJ1-2	.	CAWSTVYGYTF	TGTGCCTGGAGTACTGTCTATGGCTACACCTTC
TRBD1	20	TRBV19	TRBJ1-5	.	CASSIDSQGEGAYSNQPQHF	TGTGCCAGTAGTATAGATTCCCAGGGAGAGGGGGCCTATAGCAATCAGCCCCAGCATTTT
TRBD2	17	TRBV7-2	TRBJ2-7	.	CASSSEPLTSGGYEQYF	TGTGCCAGCAGCTCCGAACCACTGACTAGCGGGGGCTACGAGCAGTACTTC
.	14	TRBV4-3	TRBJ2-5	few	CASSQVQGEETQYF	TGCGCCAGCAGCCAAGTTCAGGGTGAAGAGACCCAGTACTTC
TRBD2	15	TRBV5-1	TRBJ2-1	once	CASSNRAGTYNEQFF	TGCGCCAGCAGCAATCGAGCGGGGACCTATAATGAGCAGTTCTTC
.	11	TRBV2	TRBJ2-5	.	CASSIKETQYF	TGTGCCAGCAGTATTAAAGAGACCCAGTACTTC
.	18	TRBV7-2	TRBJ1-5	medium-sized	CASSLAYLRVGYDQPQHF	TGTGCCAGCAGCTTAGCGTACCTCAGGGTGGGATACGATCAGCCCCAGCATTTT
TRBD2	15	TRBV15	TRBJ2-7	once	CATSRAQRETDEQYF	TGTGCCACCAGCAGAGCCCAGCGGGAGACTGACGAGCAGTACTTC
.	14	TRBV5-6	TRBJ2-5	.	CASSWGGEQETQYF	TGTGCCAGCAGCTGGGGGGGCGAACAAGAGACCCAGTACTTC
.	12	TRBV5-4	TRBJ2-3	few	CASSLVADTQYF	TGTGCCAGCAGCTTGGTTGCGGATACGCAGTATTTT
TRBD2	15	TRBV11-3	TRBJ2-7	.	CASSPSGRFPYEQYF	TGTGCCAGCAGCCCAAGCGGGAGGTTCCCCTACGAGCAGTACTTC
TRBD1	15	TRBV7-9	TRBJ1-4	.	CASSLERTGGERLFF	TGTGCCAGCAGCTTAGAGAGGACAGGGGGCGAGAGACTGTTTTTT
.	16	TRBV14	TRBJ1-2	.	CASSRYRGGGNYGYTF	TGTGCCAGCAGCCGGTACCGGGGCGGGGGAAACTATGGCTACACCTTC
.	15	TRBV7-2	TRBJ2-6	.	CASSRGQRRANVLTF	TGTGCCAGCAGCAGGGGACAACGGAGGGCCAACGTCCTGACTTTC
.	13	TRBV7-9	TRBJ1-2	.	CASRLQTLNGYTF	TGTGCCAGCAGGCTCCAGACATTAAATGGCTACACCTTC
TRBD1	15	TRBV6-6	TRBJ2-7	.	CASSPGQGPPYEQYF	TGTGCCAGCAGTCCCGGACAGGGGCCTCCCTACGAGCAGTACTTC
TRBD1	15	TRBV6-6	TRBJ2-5	.	CASSPPGQGHETQYF	TGTGCCAGCAGTCCCCCGGGACAGGGCCACGAGACCCAGTACTTC
.	13	TRBV21-1	TRBJ1-2	.	CASSKADAESYTF	TGTGCCAGCAGCAAAGCCGACGCGGAAAGCTACACCTTC
TRBD1	13	TRBV9	TRBJ1-2	.	CASRSSGTEKYTF	TGTGCCAGCAGAAGCTCCGGGACAGAGAAATACACCTTC
TRBD1	13	TRBV19	TRBJ1-4	.	CASSMGTVEKLFF	TGTGCCAGTAGTATGGGGACAGTAGAAAAACTGTTTTTT
TRBD2	17	TRBV6-4	TRBJ2-3	.	CASSDPASGGDADTQYF	TGTGCCAGCAGTGACCCCGCTAGCGGGGGAGATGCAGATACGCAGTATTTT
TRBD2	14	TRBV30	TRBJ2-7	.	CAWRASGRLGEQYF	TGTGCCTGGAGGGCTAGCGGGAGATTAGGGGAGCAGTACTTC
.	13	TRBV19	TRBJ1-1	.	CASSPLGGTEAFF	TGTGCCAGTAGCCCGCTGGGGGGCACTGAAGCTTTCTTT
.	15	TRBV7-2	TRBJ1-5	.	CASSLRGQSNQPQHF	TGTGCCAGCAGCTTACGGGGACAAAGCAATCAGCCCCAGCATTTT
.	12	TRBV9	TRBJ2-5	few	CASSAYGETQYF	TGTGCCAGCAGCGCCTATGGAGAGACCCAGTACTTC
TRBD2	15	TRBV27	TRBJ2-1	.	CASSTLAGEGDEQFF	TGTGCCAGCAGTACTCTAGCGGGAGAGGGTGATGAGCAGTTCTTC
.	16	TRBV19	TRBJ1-5	few	CASSAFRAWSNQPQHF	TGTGCCAGTAGTGCCTTCAGGGCGTGGAGCAATCAGCCCCAGCATTTT
TRBD2	17	TRBV7-3	TRBJ2-3	.	CASSLTGSGGALDTQYF	TGTGCCAGCAGCTTAACCGGTAGCGGGGGGGCTTTAGATACGCAGTATTTT
.	15	TRBV30	TRBJ1-1	few	CAWSPRVGGGAEAFF	TGTGCCTGGAGTCCCAGGGTGGGAGGGGGGGCTGAAGCTTTCTTT
.	16	TRBV6-1	TRBJ2-6	few	CASSALTVSGANVLTF	TGTGCCAGCAGTGCCCTGACAGTCTCTGGGGCCAACGTCCTGACTTTC
.	15	TRBV6-6	TRBJ1-4	.	CASSTTSRGVEELFF	TGTGCCAGCAGTACGACCTCACGGGGGGTTGAGGAACTGTTTTTT
.	12	TRBV10-3	TRBJ1-2	.	CAISVQGYGYTF	TGTGCCATCAGTGTCCAGGGATATGGCTACACCTTC
TRBD1	16	TRBV13	TRBJ1-4	.	CASSSSRQGSNEKLFF	TGTGCCAGCAGCTCGTCGAGACAGGGGTCTAATGAAAAACTGTTTTTT
.	14	TRBV30	TRBJ1-3	.	CAWSVAVAGNTIYF	TGTGCCTGGAGTGTCGCGGTGGCTGGAAACACCATATATTTT